This T cell receptor beta chain was observed in a study of T-cell memory formation after mild COVID-19. Across the whole study: TCR clusters were largely donor specific. General study findings and limits: Clones that contracted from day 15 to 85 had balanced CD4/CD8; later expanders were CD4+ biased.

The germline V gene has CDR1 SGHTA and CDR2 FQGTGA. The CDR3 has 15 amino acids. After removal of 8 bases from V and 8 bases from J, the junction contained 11 bases not matched to a gene. Sample barcodes and UMIs were carried by the TCR alpha and TCR beta cDNA libraries that 5'RACE generated with constant-segment primers. A single record per CDR3 protein comes from TCRdb applying MiXCR to the 5' RACE reads. The sample contains around 260,000 distinct CDR3 sequences, 16% of which appear only once. In the case of this clonotype: Its antigen is undetermined.

Sequenced sample: PBMCs or a T cell subset sorted from them (not recorded which). This clonotype was obtained from a man between 18 and 35 years old who had mild COVID-19 (a few samples of this study predate the infection). Cell type and time point are not known. V usage is TRBV7-3 and J usage is TRBJ2-3, with 12 bases matching TRBD2. In DNA, the CDR3 is TGTGCCAGCCGACTAGCGGGGGACTATTCGGGTACGCAGTATTTT. It translates to CASRLAGDYSGTQYF.